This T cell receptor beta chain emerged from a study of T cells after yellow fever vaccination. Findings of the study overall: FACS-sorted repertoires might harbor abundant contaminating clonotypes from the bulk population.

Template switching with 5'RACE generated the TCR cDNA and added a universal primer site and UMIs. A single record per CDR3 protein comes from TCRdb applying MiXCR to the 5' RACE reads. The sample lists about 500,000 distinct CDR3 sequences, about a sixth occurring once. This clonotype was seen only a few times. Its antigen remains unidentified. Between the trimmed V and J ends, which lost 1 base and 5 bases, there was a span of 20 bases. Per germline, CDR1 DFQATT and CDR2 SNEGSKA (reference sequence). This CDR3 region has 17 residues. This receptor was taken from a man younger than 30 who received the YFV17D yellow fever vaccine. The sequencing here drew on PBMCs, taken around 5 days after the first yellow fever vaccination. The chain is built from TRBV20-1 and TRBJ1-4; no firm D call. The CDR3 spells CSARAGDYKRINEKLFF. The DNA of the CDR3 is TGCAGTGCTAGAGCGGGAGACTACAAGCGTATCAATGAAAAACTGTTTTTT.